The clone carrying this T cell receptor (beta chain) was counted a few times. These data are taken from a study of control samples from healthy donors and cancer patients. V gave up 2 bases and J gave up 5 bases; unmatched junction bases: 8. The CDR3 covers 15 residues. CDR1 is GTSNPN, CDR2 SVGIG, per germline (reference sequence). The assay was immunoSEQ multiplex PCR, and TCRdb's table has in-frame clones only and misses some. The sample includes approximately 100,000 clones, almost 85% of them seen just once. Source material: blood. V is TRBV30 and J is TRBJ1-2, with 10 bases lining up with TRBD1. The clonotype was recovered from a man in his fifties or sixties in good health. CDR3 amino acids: CAWSPWDRGTYGYTF. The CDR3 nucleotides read TGTGCCTGGAGTCCCTGGGACAGGGGCACGTATGGCTACACCTTC.